This T cell receptor beta chain is drawn from a study of CD8 T cells in Susac syndrome. An amount of RNA that ranged from 0.5 to 1 ug was reverse transcribed with random hexamers. From the immunoSEQ multiplex PCR reads, TCRdb called clonotypes with MiXCR, one entry per CDR3 protein. The data show some 240,000 distinct CDR3 sequences, 90% to 96% seen once. The germline V gene has CDR1 SGHAT and CDR2 FQNNGV. The CDR3 has 21 residues. V shed 5 bases and J shed 7 bases, with 38 bases lying between them. The genes are TRBV11-2 and TRBJ1-2, with D unresolved. The TCR originated in a human donor with Susac syndrome. The specimen was CD4+ T cells from PBMCs. The chain's CDR3 is CASSARLRGWSGPPSRSGYTF. In nucleotides, the CDR3 is TGTGCCAGCAGCGCCCGACTACGAGGATGGTCCGGACCACCGTCCAGGAGTGGCTACACCTTC.